The 15 T cell receptor beta chains reported below all come from one sample, sequenced in a study of T cell responses to AZD1222 COVID-19 vaccine. The method was immunoSEQ multiplex PCR; TCRdb's version includes in-frame clones alone and lacks a portion of them. The sample consists of around 160,000 clones, more than 70% of them appearing once. This sample comprised peripheral blood, obtained on day 0 of AZD1222 vaccination. Receptors originate from an adult in good health.

V is TRBV6-2 or TRBV6-3 and J is TRBJ1-5, with 7 bases identical to TRBD1. Trimming removed 8 bases from V and 6 bases from J; junction bases left unmatched: 7. Germline V lookup: CDR1 MNHEY, CDR2 SVGEGT. This CDR3 spans 13 amino acids. The CDR3 DNA is TGTGCCAGCCGCCCAGGGGGGAGTCAGCCCCAGCATTTT. Protein sequence: CASRPGGSQPQHF.

V gene TRBV14 combines with J gene TRBJ1-4, with D uncertain. Germline-derived CDR1 and CDR2 are SGHDN and FVKESK. This CDR3 region has 15 residues. With 0 bases removed from V and 9 bases from J, the gap between germline ends came to 14 bases. The CDR3 DNA is TGTGCCAGCAGCCAAGATGTGAGCCCTTGGCAAAAACTGTTTTTT. This encodes CASSQDVSPWQKLFF.

The sample holds one count of this clone. V gene TRBV28 combines with J gene TRBJ2-5; D is perhaps TRBD1 (5 bases). This CDR3 has 15 residues. The germline CDR1 and CDR2 sequences are MDHEN and SYDVKM. The V end lost 6 bases, the J end lost 3 bases, and 17 bases lay between the germline ends. The CDR3 sequence is CASSHQRRGKETQYF. The CDR3 DNA reads as TGTGCCAGCAGCCACCAGCGAAGGGGTAAAGAGACCCAGTACTTC.

The chain combines TRBV28 with TRBJ1-2; D possibly corresponds to TRBD1 (5 bases). V lost 6 bases to trimming and J lost 1 base, with 9 bases between them. Germline V gene sequence: CDR1 MDHEN, CDR2 SYDVKM. This CDR3 has 13 amino acids. The CDR3 nucleotides are TGTGCCAGCAGGCGCGGGGGTAACTATGGCTACACCTTC. Translating it yields CASRRGGNYGYTF.

CDR3 in DNA: TGTGCCAGCAGCCAAGATTTAGGGCCCGGGGCAAGAAAACTGTTTTTT. Protein sequence: CASSQDLGPGARKLFF. J is TRBJ1-4 and V is TRBV3-1 (or the pseudogene TRBV3-2); D is perhaps TRBD1 (5 bases). Trimming stripped 0 bases from V and 10 bases from J, with 18 bases between. This CDR3 comprises 16 residues. Germline lookup yields CDR1 LGHDT and CDR2 YNNKEL (reference sequence).

This chain connects TRBV7-2 to TRBJ1-1; weak D call: TRBD1 (5 bases). The CDR3 contains 13 residues. Germline V gives CDR1 SGHTA, CDR2 FQGNSA. Trimming pared 0 bases from V and 7 bases from J, leaving 9 bases between. The CDR3 DNA sequence: TGTGCCAGCAGCTTAGCGCTAGGGGATGAAGCTTTCTTT. Its protein product is CASSLALGDEAFF. Full variable domain (missing parts from reference TRBV7-2 and TRBJ1-1): GAGVSQSPSNKVTEKGKDVELRCDPISGHTALYWYRQSLGQGLEFLIYFQGNSAPDKSGLPSDRFSAERTGGSVSTLTIQRTQQEDSAVYLCASSLALGDEAFFGQGTRLTVV.

This chain uses TRBV21-1 with TRBJ1-2. TRBV21-1 is flagged as a pseudogene. The CDR3 contains 17 residues. The CDR3 region is CASSYRDPNRPGYGYTF. The CDR3 DNA is TGTGCCAGCAGCTACCGGGACCCTAATCGCCCGGGATATGGCTACACCTTC.

The gene calls are TRBV9 and TRBJ2-3; 8 bases line up with TRBD2. V trimming: 3 bases; J trimming: 0 bases; junction bases outside the gene matches: 3. The CDR3 runs 15 residues. CDR1 and CDR2 (germline): SGDLS, YYNGEE. This chain's CDR3 is CASSDGGASTDTQYF. The CDR3 DNA is TGTGCCAGCAGCGACGGGGGGGCCAGCACAGATACGCAGTATTTT.

This chain uses TRBV5-1 with TRBJ1-3; 8 positions match TRBD1. Losses at the gene ends were 5 bases for V and 4 bases for J; bases not matched to a gene: 5. Germline loops: CDR1 SGHRS, CDR2 YFSETQ. The CDR3 has 14 amino acids. The CDR3 sequence is CASSPQGAGNTIYF. In DNA form, the CDR3 reads TGCGCCAGCAGTCCTCAGGGGGCAGGAAACACCATATATTTT.

The chain employs TRBV18 and TRBJ2-6, with D perhaps TRBD1 or TRBD2 (6 bases each). Germline-derived CDR1 and CDR2 are KGHSH and LQKENI. CDR3 length: 18 residues. With 3 bases removed from V and 0 bases from J, the gap between germline ends came to 15 bases. Here the CDR3 DNA reads TGTGCCAGCTCACCGAGGGGGGACGGGCCCTCTGGGGCCAACGTCCTGACTTTC. Its translation is CASSPRGDGPSGANVLTF.

This chain links TRBV24-1 with TRBJ1-2; unclear D gene. The CDR3 loop spans 16 amino acids. Trimming pared 4 bases from V and 4 bases from J, leaving 18 bases between. CDR1 KGHDR and CDR2 SFDVKD come from the germline V gene. CDR3 residues: CATSDPKRAGSYGYTF. CDR3 in DNA: TGTGCCACCAGTGACCCGAAAAGAGCAGGAAGCTATGGCTACACCTTC.

V and J are TRBV3-1 (or the pseudogene TRBV3-2) and TRBJ1-1, with a weak D call TRBD1 (6 bases). The CDR3 covers 15 residues. Germline CDR1 is LGHDT and CDR2 is YNNKEL (reference sequence). The germline V and J ends were trimmed by 8 bases and 1 base, with 17 bases remaining between them. DNA for the CDR3: TGTGCCAGCTCGCCAGGGGTGCAGAAGAACACTGAAGCTTTCTTT. Translating gives CASSPGVQKNTEAFF.

The chain joins TRBV7-9 to TRBJ2-7; D is ambiguous. This CDR3 region has 11 residues. V was trimmed by 1 base and J by 8 bases, leaving 6 bases between them. Germline V gene sequence: CDR1 SEHNR, CDR2 FQNEAQ (reference sequence). DNA for the CDR3: TGTGCCAGCAGCTTAGAAGGGAAGCAGTACTTC. Amino acids: CASSLEGKQYF.

This clone was observed a few times. The chain combines TRBV6-5 with TRBJ1-1; 7 positions match TRBD1. The CDR3 is 16 amino acids. Germline CDR1 is MNHEY and CDR2 is SVGAGI. V was pared by 4 bases and J by 0 bases, with 8 bases of the junction left unmatched. CDR3 nucleotides: TGTGCCAGCAGTTCAAGACAGGGAGGGTTGAACACTGAAGCTTTCTTT. Translated: CASSSRQGGLNTEAFF.

The chain has TRBV7-9 and TRBJ2-5, with 7 bases that match TRBD1. Germline CDR1 SEHNR, CDR2 FQNEAQ (reference sequence). With V trimmed by 5 bases and J by 5 bases, 8 bases remained unmatched. The CDR3 is 14 amino acids. CDR3 in DNA: TGTGCCAGCAGCGTACAGACAGGGTCGGAGACCCAGTACTTC. It translates to CASSVQTGSETQYF.